This TCR beta chain was documented in a study of T cell changes during pregnancy in multiple sclerosis. This table comes from immunoSEQ multiplex PCR, and its TCRdb copy is limited to in-frame clones, with some not included. The sample has under 70,000 clones, about nine tenths seen once; the top ten hold 0.25% to 0.3%. Trimming removed 3 bases from V and 1 base from J, with 11 bases in between. This CDR3 has 15 amino acids. The germline V gene encodes CDR1 KGHSH and CDR2 LQKENI. The receptor was isolated from a female donor with multiple sclerosis, enrolled in a pregnancy study. The chain uses TRBV18 and TRBJ2-3, with D tentatively TRBD2 (6 bases). Source: CD4+ T cells from peripheral blood mononuclear cells, taken after pregnancy. CDR3 nucleotide sequence: TGTGCCAGCTCACCGGTTGCTAGCGGCACAGATACGCAGTATTTT. Its translation is CASSPVASGTDTQYF.